A single sample gave rise to the 4 T cell receptor beta chains below, sequenced in a study of beta chain features in type 1 diabetes. Study-level points and caveats: Among all four CD4+ subsets, Type 1 diabetes patients had TCRB CDR3s that were moderately but significantly shorter.

Antigens of these TCRs are unknown. Since all of the isolated RNA was reverse transcribed, expressed TCRB transcripts were what got sequenced. Generated by immunoSEQ multiplex PCR, the TCRdb table keeps only in-frame clones and is missing some. This sample carries more than 550,000 clones, around an eighth of them seen once, and the ten largest clones take just under 0.04%. The material sequenced was naive CD4+ T cells from blood. These receptors came from a man aged 18 to 30 with type 1 diabetes.

The table lists this clone with a few counts. The CDR3 region is CASSQDSEAFF. The CDR3 bases are TGTGCCAGCAGCCAAGATTCTGAAGCTTTCTTT. The J gene is TRBJ1-1, the V gene TRBV4-2; D not resolved. V was trimmed by 0 bases and J by 6 bases, leaving 2 bases between them. CDR1 LGHNA and CDR2 YNFKEQ come from the germline V gene. The CDR3 totals 11 residues.

This clone was observed a single time. This chain joins TRBV7-9 and TRBJ1-2, with 7 nucleotides matching TRBD1. The V and J ends lost 3 bases and 1 base, in that order; junction bases with no gene match: 2. CDR1 SEHNR and CDR2 FQNEAQ come from the germline V gene (reference sequence). The CDR3 extends over 14 amino acids. The CDR3 nucleotides are TGTGCCAGCAGCTTCGGGACAGATAACTATGGCTACACCTTC. Translating it yields CASSFGTDNYGYTF.

This clone came up a few times. This chain connects TRBV7-2 to TRBJ1-1, with D uncertain. Trimming left V 2 bases short and J 0 bases short, with 7 bases between. The CDR3 contains 14 residues. From germline, CDR1 is SGHTA and CDR2 FQGNSA. DNA of the CDR3: TGTGCCAGCAGCTTACAGGCCATGAACACTGAAGCTTTCTTT. Residues: CASSLQAMNTEAFF. Based on the CDR3 plus reference TRBV7-2 and TRBJ1-1, the full variable domain is GAGVSQSPSNKVTEKGKDVELRCDPISGHTALYWYRQSLGQGLEFLIYFQGNSAPDKSGLPSDRFSAERTGGSVSTLTIQRTQQEDSAVYLCASSLQAMNTEAFFGQGTRLTVV.

The rearrangement links TRBV29-1 to TRBJ1-3, with a possible D match to TRBD1 (5 bases). The length of the CDR3 is 13 residues. V lost 7 bases, J lost 3 bases, and 13 bases lay in between. Germline-derived CDR1 and CDR2 are SQVTM and ANQGSEA. This CDR3 reads CSGRDPVGNTIYF. The CDR3 nucleotides read TGCAGCGGCCGGGACCCCGTTGGAAACACCATATATTTT.